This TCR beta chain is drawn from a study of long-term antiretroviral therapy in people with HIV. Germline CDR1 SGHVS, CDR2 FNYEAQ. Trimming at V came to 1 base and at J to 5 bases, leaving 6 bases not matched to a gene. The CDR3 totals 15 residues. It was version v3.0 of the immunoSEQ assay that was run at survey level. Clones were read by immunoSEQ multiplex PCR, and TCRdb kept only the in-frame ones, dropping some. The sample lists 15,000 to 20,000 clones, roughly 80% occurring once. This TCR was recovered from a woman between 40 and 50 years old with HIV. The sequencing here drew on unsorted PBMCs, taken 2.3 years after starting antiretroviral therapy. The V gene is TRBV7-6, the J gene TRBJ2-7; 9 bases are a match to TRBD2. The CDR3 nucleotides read TGTGCCAGCAGCTTAGTGGTAGCGGGAGAACACGAGCAGTACTTC. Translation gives CASSLVVAGEHEQYF.